This is a list of T cell receptor beta chains from one sample in a study of blood T cell repertoires in COVID-19. The table came from immunoSEQ multiplex PCR; TCRdb's copy has only in-frame clones and leaves some out. The sample has around 250,000 clones; around nine tenths are singletons. Sequences were obtained from peripheral blood. The source of these receptors is a woman in her 70s with COVID-19, enrolled during active disease. The CDR3 runs from the conserved cysteine through the conserved F or W.

TRBJ2-1	TRBV19	CASSTLAGGIEQFF
TRBJ2-1	TRBV28	CASTPSGRYWNEQFF
TRBJ2-7	TRBV5-6	CASSLLSEQYF
TRBJ1-1	TRBV2	CAGTSGQMNTEAFF
TRBJ2-2	TRBV25-1	CASARSGGITGELFF
TRBJ2-3	TRBV5-1	CASSPGQSNTQYF
TRBJ2-2	TRBV29-1	CSVGGASGRSGELFF
TRBJ2-2	TRBV4-2	CASSQDLVGLADTGELFF
TRBJ2-7	TRBV10-1	CASSDPQRSYEQYF
TRBJ1-5	TRBV4-1	CASSQESDRSNQPQHF
TRBJ1-2	TRBV29-1	CSVRVVDGYTF
TRBJ1-2	TRBV7-9	CASSLRANYGYTF
TRBJ1-4	TRBV27	CASSFSQVANEKLFF
TRBJ2-1	TRBV6-4	CASSPTSATYNEQFF
TRBJ1-6	TRBV7-8	CASSLRGKRQLGGNSPLHF
TRBJ2-7	TRBV7-7	CASSPSGRRYEQYF
TRBJ1-2	TRBV29-1	CSVWTGAYGYTF
TRBJ2-3	TRBV12-3/TRBV12-4	CASSPTSTDTQYF
TRBJ2-7	TRBV20-1	CSASVAGSSYEQYF
TRBJ2-7	TRBV7-9	CASSQGSPGEQYF
TRBJ2-2	TRBV4-3	CASSQVWGGVGELFF
TRBJ2-7	TRBV4-1	CASSQEWGQGFFEQYF
TRBJ2-1	TRBV28	CASRQTGKNEQFF
TRBJ2-5	TRBV5-1	CASSGGGQGFQTQYF
TRBJ2-7	TRBV5-1	CASSLPSGAYEQYF
TRBJ1-2	TRBV5-5	CASSLPGTPALSGYTF
TRBJ2-1	TRBV11-2	CASSVAGSSYNEQFF
TRBJ1-2	TRBV19	CASSIYSYGYTF
TRBJ1-1	TRBV6-6	CASSYPGQGLNTEAFF
TRBJ2-2	TRBV3-1/TRBV3-2	CASRQSGRAWGTGELFF
TRBJ1-1	TRBV15	CATSRERTVNTEAFF
TRBJ1-5	TRBV4-1	CASSHTGTDSNQPQHF
TRBJ2-1	TRBV4-1	CASSQAPGHPYNEQFF
TRBJ2-7	TRBV7-3	CASSLVRDFSYEQYF
TRBJ2-1	TRBV9	CASSVSGKRNEQFF
TRBJ2-7	TRBV20-1	CSASGGDRVYEQYF
TRBJ2-5	TRBV6-1	CASSAYQQGGFETQYF
TRBJ1-2	TRBV29-1	CSVGQSGHGYTF
TRBJ1-6	TRBV5-5	CASSFLGTGYNSPLHF
TRBJ1-3	TRBV18	CASSPPDTGSGNTIYF
TRBJ1-5	TRBV29-1	CSVKSGIGQPQHF
TRBJ1-5	TRBV30	CAWSPTSNQPQHF
TRBJ2-5	TRBV7-2	CASSLALGLAGQQETQYF
TRBJ1-5	TRBV3-1/TRBV3-2	CASSQGNTDQPQHF
TRBJ1-1	TRBV7-9	CASSLGNRGTEAFF
TRBJ1-1	TRBV5-1	CTSSLTGGSEAFF
TRBJ2-5	TRBV7-2	CASSLAGRELETQYF